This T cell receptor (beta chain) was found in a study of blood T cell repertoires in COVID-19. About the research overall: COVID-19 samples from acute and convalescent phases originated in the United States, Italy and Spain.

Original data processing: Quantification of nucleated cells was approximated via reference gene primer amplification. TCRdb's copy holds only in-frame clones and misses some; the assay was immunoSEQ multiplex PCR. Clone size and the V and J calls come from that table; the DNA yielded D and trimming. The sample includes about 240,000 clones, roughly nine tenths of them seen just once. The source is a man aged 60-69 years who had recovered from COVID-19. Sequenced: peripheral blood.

In DNA form, the CDR3 reads TGTGCCAGCGGACGTAGACAGGCCGGATTTCCTTATGGCTACACCTTC. Amino acids: CASGRRQAGFPYGYTF. The gene calls are TRBV19 and TRBJ1-2; a weak D match, TRBD1 (6 bases). The CDR3 loop spans 16 amino acids. Trimming cost V 9 bases and J 5 bases, with 25 bases left between them. Germline CDR1 and CDR2: LNHDA and SQIVND (reference sequence).